This TCR beta chain was sequenced during a study of CD8 T cells in ankylosing spondylitis. In this sample, this clonotype turned up a few times. The antigen is undetermined. In making TCR beta libraries, quantitative 5'-RACE with molecular barcodes was used. MiXCR, applied by TCRdb to the 5' RACE reads, yields one record per CDR3 protein. This sample has roughly 150,000 distinct CDR3 sequences, with around a tenth found just once. Study-level points and caveats: Researchers report that disease-linked clones proved CD8+ and relatively rare in peripheral blood. What seemed typical of ankylosing spondylitis blood was a TCR beta motif built from roughly eight highly homologous variants.

The sample comprised blood, either unsorted or a sorted T cell fraction (not recorded which). This receptor was obtained from a female donor with ankylosing spondylitis or in good health (not recorded which).

This CDR3 is CASGPHSGRAYNEQFF. The CDR3, as DNA: TGTGCCAGCGGTCCCCATAGCGGGAGGGCCTACAATGAGCAGTTCTTC. The chain carries TRBV6-1 and TRBJ2-1, with 11 bases that match TRBD2. The CDR3 covers 16 residues. The trim removed 8 bases at V and 2 bases at J, leaving 8 bases unmatched. Germline values: CDR1 MNHNS, CDR2 SASEGT.